The sequence of this T cell receptor (beta chain) was determined in a study of T-cell memory formation after mild COVID-19. For the study at large: TCR clusters largely stayed donor specific.

Libraries for TCRalpha and TCRbeta carried sample barcodes and unique molecular identifiers via 5'RACE. TCRdb processed the 5' RACE reads anew with MiXCR; each CDR3 protein has one entry. Among 450,000 to 700,000 distinct CDR3 sequences listed, about a sixth were seen once. This TCR derives from an adult woman who had mild COVID-19 (a few samples of this study predate the infection). Cell type and time point are not known. Sequencing was carried out using PBMCs or a T cell subset sorted from them (not recorded which).

CDR3 DNA: TGCAGTGCAGGAGGTTGGCAGCCCCAGCATTTT. It encodes CSAGGWQPQHF. The chain is built from TRBV20-1 and TRBJ1-5; D unresolved. Per germline, CDR1 DFQATT and CDR2 SNEGSKA (reference sequence). V was trimmed by 6 bases and J by 7 bases, leaving 10 bases between them. There are 11 residues in the CDR3.